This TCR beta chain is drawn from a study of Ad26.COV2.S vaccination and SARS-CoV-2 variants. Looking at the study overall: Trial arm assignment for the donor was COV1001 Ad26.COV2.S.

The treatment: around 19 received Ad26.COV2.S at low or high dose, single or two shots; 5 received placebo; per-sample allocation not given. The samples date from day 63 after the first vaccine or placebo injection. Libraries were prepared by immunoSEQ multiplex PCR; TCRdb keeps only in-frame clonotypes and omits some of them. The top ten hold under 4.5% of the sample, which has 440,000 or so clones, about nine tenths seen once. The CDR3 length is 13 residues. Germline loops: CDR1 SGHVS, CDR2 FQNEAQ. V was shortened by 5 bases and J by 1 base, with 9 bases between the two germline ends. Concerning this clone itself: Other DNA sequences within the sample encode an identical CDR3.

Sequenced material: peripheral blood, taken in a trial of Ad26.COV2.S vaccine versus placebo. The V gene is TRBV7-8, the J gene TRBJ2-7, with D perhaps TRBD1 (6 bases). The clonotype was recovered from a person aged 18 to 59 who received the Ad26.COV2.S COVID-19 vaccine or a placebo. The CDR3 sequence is CASSPGQSYEQYF. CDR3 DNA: TGTGCCAGCAGCCCCGGACAGTCCTACGAGCAGTACTTC.